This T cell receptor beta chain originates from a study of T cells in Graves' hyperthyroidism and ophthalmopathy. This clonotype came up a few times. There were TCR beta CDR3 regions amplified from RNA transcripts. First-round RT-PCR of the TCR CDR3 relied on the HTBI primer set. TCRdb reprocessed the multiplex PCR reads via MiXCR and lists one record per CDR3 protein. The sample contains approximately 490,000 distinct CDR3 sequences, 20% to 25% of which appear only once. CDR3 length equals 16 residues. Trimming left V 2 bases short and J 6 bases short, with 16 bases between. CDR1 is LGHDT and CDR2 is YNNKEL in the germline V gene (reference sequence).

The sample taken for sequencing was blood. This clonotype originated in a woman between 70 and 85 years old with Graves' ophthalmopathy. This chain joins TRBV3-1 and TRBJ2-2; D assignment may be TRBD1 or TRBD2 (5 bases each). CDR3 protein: CASSQRDPLTSGELFF. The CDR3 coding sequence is TGTGCCAGCAGCCAACGGGACCCTCTCACCTCCGGGGAGCTGTTTTTT.